This entry lists 2 T cell receptor beta chains sequenced from one sample in a study of blood T cell repertoires in COVID-19. Sequencing used immunoSEQ multiplex PCR; TCRdb keeps in-frame clones, though not all of them. The table lists some 73,000 clones, over 60% of them singletons. Specimen: peripheral blood. Every receptor here comes from a man in his sixties or seventies with COVID-19, enrolled during active disease.

This clone was picked up one time. The genes are TRBV5-1 and TRBJ2-1; 11 bases are shared with TRBD2. Trimming took 0 bases from V and 8 from J; bases not matched to a gene: 7. The V gene's germline CDR1 is SGHRS and CDR2 YFSETQ. The CDR3 runs 16 residues. CDR3 nucleotide sequence: TGCGCCAGCAGCTTGGGTGGGACTAGCGGTGTAGATGAGCAGTTCTTC. It is translated as CASSLGGTSGVDEQFF.

The chain joins TRBV10-3 to TRBJ2-7, with 9 bases lining up with TRBD2. Germline V gene sequence: CDR1 ENHRY, CDR2 SYGVKD. V gave up 8 bases and J gave up 0 bases; unmatched junction bases: 5. The CDR3 covers 14 residues. CDR3 amino acids: CAIARGGSSYEQYF. CDR3 coding DNA: TGTGCCATCGCGCGGGGGGGGAGCTCCTACGAGCAGTACTTC.